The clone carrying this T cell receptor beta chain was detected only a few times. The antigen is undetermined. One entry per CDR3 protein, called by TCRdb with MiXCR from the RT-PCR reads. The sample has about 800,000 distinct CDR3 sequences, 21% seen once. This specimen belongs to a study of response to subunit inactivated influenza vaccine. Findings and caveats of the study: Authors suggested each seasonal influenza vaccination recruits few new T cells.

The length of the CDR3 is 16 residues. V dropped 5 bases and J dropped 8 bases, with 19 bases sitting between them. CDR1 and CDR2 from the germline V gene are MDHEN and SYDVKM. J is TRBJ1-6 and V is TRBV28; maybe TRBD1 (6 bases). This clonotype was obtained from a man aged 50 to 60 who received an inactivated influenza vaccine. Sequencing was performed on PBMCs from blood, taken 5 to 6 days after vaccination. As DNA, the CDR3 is TGTGCCAGCAGTAACCCTGTGTCAGGGGCCGATTCACCCCTCCACTTT. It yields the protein CASSNPVSGADSPLHF.